This T cell receptor beta chain appears in the sequencing data of a study of cytomegalovirus exposure and HLA in healthy donors. Study findings and constraints: The classifier was said to identify cytomegalovirus status with high specificity and sensitivity. CMV serostatus alone was available as immune exposure information. TCR beta chain V- and J-gene trimming was linked, in a later analysis, to a missense variant in DCLRE1C. The study carried out a later analysis of TCR beta sequences. It associated some 17,000 of them with specific HLA alleles at a false discovery rate of 0.05.

A few counts support this clone. Its specificity is not known. Primers included in the PCR were 60 Vbeta and 13 Jbeta primers. The protocol was immunoSEQ multiplex PCR, while the TCRdb copy is restricted to in-frame clones and leaves out a portion. The table has tens of thousands of clones, about 76% seen once; the top ten hold over 2.5%. The V and J ends lost 4 bases and 6 bases, in that order; junction bases with no gene match: 12. Germline assignment: CDR1 SGHDT and CDR2 YYEEEE. The CDR3 is made up of 15 amino acids. This receptor was obtained from a man between 18 and 35 years old in good health and CMV-seronegative. This chain connects TRBV5-6 to TRBJ1-2, with TRBD1 matching 7 bases. The sample comprised PBMCs. DNA for the CDR3: TGTGCCAGCAGCCCCCAACGGACAGGATCAGATGGCTACACCTTC. It encodes CASSPQRTGSDGYTF. The full variable domain, its missing parts supplied by reference TRBV5-6 and TRBJ1-2, is DAGVTQSPTHLIKTRGQQVTLRCSPKSGHDTVSWYQQALGQGPQFIFQYYEEEERQRGNFPDRFSGHQFPNYSSELNVNALLLGDSALYLCASSPQRTGSDGYTFGSGTRLTVV.